What follows are 31 T cell receptor beta chains derived from one specimen sequenced in a study of T cell repertoires in cytomegalovirus infection. TCRdb redid the calling of the reads with MiXCR, one entry per CDR3 protein. Among 830,000 or so distinct CDR3 sequences listed, about 33% were seen once. These receptors have no identified antigens. Sequencing used cultured CD8+ T cells from PBMCs, obtained from culture after CMV antigen stimulation. The receptors stem from a human donor in good health (CMV status not recorded). Some clones in this sample may be carry-over from other donors' samples.

This clonotype was detected only a few times. The V gene is TRBV12-3 or TRBV12-4, the J gene TRBJ1-1; D call uncertain. The length of the CDR3 is 14 residues. V dropped 6 bases and J dropped 1 base, with 12 bases sitting between them. In nucleotides, the CDR3 is TGTGCCAGCAGCCCGAGGGCTTCGAACACTGAAGCTTTCTTT. Translated: CASSPRASNTEAFF.

This clonotype occurred a few times. The DNA for the CDR3 is TGTGCCACCCGGACAGGGAAAAACACTGAAGCTTTCTTT. It is translated as CATRTGKNTEAFF. V usage is TRBV19 and J usage is TRBJ1-1; 8 bases line up with TRBD1. J was trimmed by 2 bases and V by 10 bases; bases with no gene match: 6. The CDR3 contains 13 residues. Germline loops: CDR1 LNHDA, CDR2 SQIVND (reference sequence).

About this clonotype itself: A much larger clone lies a single base off, so this may be a read error. The chain links TRBV7-2 to TRBJ1-1; no reliable D call. Germline values: CDR1 SGHTA, CDR2 FQGNSA. This CDR3 is 12 amino acids long. This CDR3 is CASRLPTPDAFF. CDR3 DNA sequence: TGTGCCAGCCGCTTACCGACCCCGGATGCTTTCTTT.

There are a few counts of this clonotype. This chain uses TRBV12-3 or TRBV12-4 with TRBJ2-3; D is uncertain. CDR3 length equals 11 residues. The V and J ends lost 8 bases and 0 bases respectively, with 3 bases between them. The CDR3 coding sequence is TGTGCCAGCGAGAGCACAGATACGCAGTATTTT. As protein: CASESTDTQYF.

This clonotype was recorded a few times. The rearrangement links TRBV20-1 to TRBJ2-1; 8 bases match TRBD2. The germline V gene encodes CDR1 DFQATT and CDR2 SNEGSKA (reference sequence). Trimming took 0 bases from V and 0 from J; bases not matched to a gene: 4. This CDR3 has 16 amino acids. CDR3 sequence (DNA): TGCAGTGCTAGAGAGGTAGCGGGGAGCTCCTACAATGAGCAGTTCTTC. It specifies CSAREVAGSSYNEQFF.

The rearrangement uses TRBV7-9 and TRBJ1-1, with 9 bases matching TRBD1. The CDR3 runs 15 residues. Germline CDR1 is SEHNR and CDR2 is FQNEAQ (reference sequence). After removal of 7 bases from V and 4 bases from J, the junction contained 10 bases not matched to a gene. CDR3 region: CASTTPGQGFTEAFF. Written as DNA, the CDR3 is TGTGCCAGCACCACGCCGGGACAGGGTTTCACTGAAGCTTTCTTT.

The J gene is TRBJ1-2, the V gene TRBV20-1; 8 bases line up with TRBD1. Germline CDR1 is DFQATT and CDR2 is SNEGSKA (reference sequence). Trimming at V came to 5 bases and at J to 3 bases, leaving 5 bases not matched to a gene. This CDR3 comprises 13 residues. Here the CDR3 DNA reads TGCAGTGCTCGACAGGGGTTGGACTATGGCTACACCTTC. As protein: CSARQGLDYGYTF.

The chain uses TRBV7-9 and TRBJ1-1; weak D call: TRBD1 (6 bases). The CDR3 spans 18 residues. V lost 5 bases and J lost 3, with 25 bases in between. Germline V gene lookup returns CDR1 SEHNR and CDR2 FQNEAQ (reference sequence). The CDR3, as DNA: TGTGCCAGCAGCCTAAGGGGGGTTGAGCTACGTTGGGACACTGAAGCTTTCTTT. Amino acids: CASSLRGVELRWDTEAFF.

This clonotype was seen a few times. The V and J genes are TRBV12-3 or TRBV12-4 and TRBJ1-2; D ambiguous. Trimming took 3 bases from V and 4 from J, leaving 15 bases between them. The CDR3 spans 15 residues. The CDR3 sequence: CASSFFLGSGYGYTF. CDR3 coding DNA: TGTGCCAGCAGTTTCTTTCTGGGGTCCGGCTATGGCTACACCTTC.

The table lists this clonotype with many counts. The chain combines TRBV6-2 or TRBV6-3 with TRBJ2-4; unclear D gene. Between the trimmed V and J ends, which lost 2 bases and 6 bases, there was a span of 11 bases. The CDR3 sequence is 14 residues long. CDR1 is MNHEY and CDR2 is SVGEGT in the germline V gene. CDR3 sequence: CASSYGGVGNIQYF. CDR3 sequence (DNA): TGTGCCAGCAGTTACGGTGGGGTAGGAAACATTCAGTACTTC.

In DNA form, the CDR3 reads TGTGCCAGCAGCACAGGATCCGGGCAGCCCCAGCATTTT. Encoded protein: CASSTGSGQPQHF. The rearrangement joins TRBV7-6 to TRBJ1-5; perhaps TRBD1 as D (5 bases). The V end lost 5 bases, the J end lost 7 bases, and 12 bases lay between the germline ends. The CDR3 runs 13 residues. The germline CDR1 and CDR2 sequences are SGHVS and FNYEAQ.

V is TRBV4-3 and J is TRBJ2-3; TRBD2 aligns across 9 bases. CDR1 and CDR2 from the germline V gene are LGHNA and YSLEER. This CDR3 region has 14 residues. With 5 bases clipped from V and 6 bases from J, the junction kept 6 bases outside the gene matches. Here the CDR3 reads CASSAGGAVDTQYF. Written as DNA, the CDR3 is TGCGCCAGCAGCGCGGGGGGGGCCGTGGATACGCAGTATTTT.

As to this clonotype: A much larger clone differs from this one at a single base, so this may be a read error. CDR3 amino acids: CANSSFDGNEQFF. CDR3 coding DNA: TGTGCCAACAGCTCCTTCGACGGGAATGAGCAGTTCTTC. The J gene is TRBJ2-1, the V gene TRBV7-8; no definite D call. CDR1 is SGHVS and CDR2 is FQNEAQ in the germline V gene. The CDR3 sequence is 13 residues long. Full variable domain (outside the CDR3, taken from reference TRBV7-8 and TRBJ2-1): GAGVSQSPRYKVAKRGQDVALRCDPISGHVSLFWYQQALGQGPEFLTYFQNEAQLDKSGLPSDRFFAERPEGSVSTLKIQRTQQEDSAVYLCANSSFDGNEQFFGPGTRLTVL.

The genes are TRBV6-2 or TRBV6-3 and TRBJ1-2; 8 nucleotides agree with TRBD1. Trimming removed 4 bases from V and 0 bases from J; junction bases left unmatched: 4. Looked up from germline, CDR1 is MNHEY and CDR2 is SVGEGT. The CDR3 contains 15 residues. Written as DNA, the CDR3 is TGTGCCAGCAGTTCCACAGGGGGACCTAACTATGGCTACACCTTC. Amino acid sequence: CASSSTGGPNYGYTF.

In its sample, this clonotype was seen a few times. The chain is built from TRBV19 and TRBJ2-1; unclear D gene. CDR1 LNHDA and CDR2 SQIVND come from the germline V gene (reference sequence). The CDR3 runs 13 residues. The V and J ends lost 7 bases and 2 bases respectively, with 9 bases between them. CDR3 in DNA: TGTGCCAGTACGGCGAGTACCTACAATGAGCAGTTCTTC. This translates into CASTASTYNEQFF.

This clonotype was observed a handful of times. The rearrangement joins TRBV27 to TRBJ1-1; D call uncertain. With 3 bases removed from V and 7 bases from J, the gap between germline ends came to 15 bases. The CDR3 has 14 amino acids. The germline V gene has CDR1 MNHEY and CDR2 SMNVEV (reference sequence). The CDR3 DNA reads TGTGCCAGCAGTTTTGGCATAGGACGTCTTGAAGCTTTCTTT. As protein: CASSFGIGRLEAFF.

The V gene is TRBV19, the J gene TRBJ2-1, with 10 bases lining up with TRBD2. CDR1 LNHDA and CDR2 SQIVND come from the germline V gene (reference sequence). Losses at the gene ends were 3 bases for V and 0 bases for J; bases not matched to a gene: 5. The CDR3 loop spans 17 amino acids. The CDR3 loop reads CASSILGLAVSYNEQFF. The CDR3, as DNA: TGTGCCAGTAGTATCCTAGGACTAGCGGTCTCCTACAATGAGCAGTTCTTC. The complete variable domain, with remaining parts taken from reference TRBV19 and TRBJ2-1, reads DGGITQSPKYLFRKEGQNVTLSCEQNLNHDAMYWYRQDPGQGLRLIYYSQIVNDFQKGDIAEGYSVSREKKESFPLTVTSAQKNPTAFYLCASSILGLAVSYNEQFFGPGTRLTVL.

This clonotype came up a few times. This chain connects TRBV7-6 to TRBJ1-2, with D unclear. V gave up 1 base and J gave up 8 bases, with 8 bases separating them. Germline-derived CDR1 and CDR2 are SGHVS and FNYEAQ. This CDR3 region has 12 residues. The CDR3 region has the DNA TGTGCCAGCAGCTTAGGAGTGAACGGCTACACCTTC. Its translation is CASSLGVNGYTF. Full variable domain (missing parts from reference TRBV7-6 and TRBJ1-2): GAGVSQSPRYKVTKRGQDVALRCDPISGHVSLYWYRQALGQGPEFLTYFNYEAQQDKSGLPNDRFSAERPEGSISTLTIQRTEQRDSAMYRCASSLGVNGYTFGSGTRLTVV.

This clonotype was picked up many times. V usage is TRBV7-2 and J usage is TRBJ2-3, with D hard to call. This CDR3 spans 16 amino acids. Per the germline V gene, CDR1 is SGHTA and CDR2 is FQGNSA. V was clipped by 4 bases and J by 4 bases, with 18 bases between them. The CDR3 coding sequence is TGTGCCAGCAGCTCCTGGACCACAAGCCCCCCAGATACGCAGTATTTT. As protein: CASSSWTTSPPDTQYF.

The chain is built from TRBV7-8 and TRBJ2-1, with D unclear. The germline gives CDR1 SGHVS, CDR2 FQNEAQ. Deletions cut 2 bases from V and 8 bases from J, with 10 bases between. The CDR3 spans 13 residues. Here the CDR3 reads CASSLILKDEQFF. CDR3 DNA: TGTGCCAGCAGCTTAATCCTTAAGGATGAGCAGTTCTTC.

J is TRBJ2-1 and V is TRBV9; TRBD1 aligns across 11 bases. Germline trimming cut 3 bases from V and 5 bases from J; bases unmatched to any gene: 7. Germline V gene data show CDR1 as SGDLS and CDR2 as YYNGEE. The length of the CDR3 is 16 residues. CDR3 loop: CASSARDRGYNNEQFF. CDR3 DNA sequence: TGTGCCAGCAGCGCTAGGGACAGGGGGTACAACAATGAGCAGTTCTTC. Filled out from reference TRBV9 and TRBJ2-1, the complete variable domain reads DSGVTQTPKHLITATGQRVTLRCSPRSGDLSVYWYQQSLDQGLQFLIQYYNGEERAKGNILERFSAQQFPDLHSELNLSSLELGDSALYFCASSARDRGYNNEQFFGPGTRLTVL.

This chain uses TRBV28 with TRBJ2-7; 7 positions match TRBD1. The CDR3 length is 13 residues. The J segment lost 2 bases and the V segment lost 6 bases, leaving 4 bases of the junction unmatched. Germline assignment: CDR1 MDHEN and CDR2 SYDVKM. CDR3 loop: CASRGQGAYEQYV. CDR3 coding DNA: TGTGCCAGCAGGGGCCAGGGGGCCTACGAGCAGTACGTC.

The sample holds a few counts of this clonotype. V usage is TRBV4-1 and J usage is TRBJ1-2, with 7 bases matching TRBD1. Trimming at V came to 0 bases and at J to 4 bases, leaving 2 bases not matched to a gene. This CDR3 is 14 amino acids long. Germline CDR1 MGHRA, CDR2 YSYEKL. The CDR3 DNA reads TGCGCCAGCAGCCAAGAGGCAGGGGGCTATGGCTACACCTTC. Its translation: CASSQEAGGYGYTF.

The chain is built from TRBV24-1 and TRBJ2-2; TRBD1 aligns across 10 bases. Losses at the gene ends were 3 bases for V and 6 bases for J; bases not matched to a gene: 6. CDR3 length equals 16 residues. Germline values: CDR1 KGHDR, CDR2 SFDVKD. This CDR3 reads CATSDAGTGVPGELFF. In nucleotides, the CDR3 is TGTGCCACCAGTGATGCCGGGACAGGGGTTCCCGGGGAGCTGTTTTTT.

The chain combines TRBV5-6 with TRBJ2-2, with 7 positions matching TRBD1. The germline V gene encodes CDR1 SGHDT and CDR2 YYEEEE. With V trimmed by 3 bases and J by 1 base, 3 bases remained unmatched. The CDR3 consists of 15 residues. The CDR3 region is CASSYRDRNTGELFF. In nucleotides, the CDR3 is TGTGCCAGCAGCTACCGGGACAGGAACACCGGGGAGCTGTTTTTT. The complete variable domain, with remaining parts taken from reference TRBV5-6 and TRBJ2-2, reads DAGVTQSPTHLIKTRGQQVTLRCSPKSGHDTVSWYQQALGQGPQFIFQYYEEEERQRGNFPDRFSGHQFPNYSSELNVNALLLGDSALYLCASSYRDRNTGELFFGEGSRLTVL.

This chain links TRBV20-1 with TRBJ1-6; D is perhaps TRBD1 (5 bases). Trimming left V 3 bases short and J 9 bases short, with 15 bases between. CDR1 DFQATT and CDR2 SNEGSKA come from the germline V gene (reference sequence). The CDR3 sequence is 14 residues long. As DNA, the CDR3 is TGCAGTGCTAGCGATCGCGGGGGGGGTTCACCCCTCCACTTT. It specifies CSASDRGGGSPLHF.

Comments on this clonotype: Germline is not matched at one junction end, which may reflect a read error. V gene TRBV12-3 or TRBV12-4 combines with J gene TRBJ1-5; possible D gene TRBD1, 6 bases. The CDR3 loop spans 15 amino acids. CDR3 DNA: TGTGCCAGCAGTTTAGGGGACAACCTTTATCAGCGCCAGCATTTT. It is translated as CASSLGDNLYQRQHF.

There are a few counts of this clonotype. The chain is built from TRBV19 and TRBJ2-2; 10 nucleotides match TRBD1. Germline-derived CDR1 and CDR2 are LNHDA and SQIVND (reference sequence). V lost 7 bases and J lost 5; bases outside the gene matches: 10. CDR3 length equals 16 residues. The CDR3 DNA follows: TGTGCCAGTAAGAGACAGGGGGCCTCCGGGACCGGGGAGCTGTTTTTT. It yields the protein CASKRQGASGTGELFF.

This clonotype was detected a few times. The chain combines TRBV7-2 with TRBJ1-1; 7 nucleotides agree with TRBD1. The CDR3 is 16 residues long. Trimming took 3 bases from V and 0 from J; bases not matched to a gene: 7. From germline, CDR1 is SGHTA and CDR2 FQGNSA. CDR3 nucleotide sequence: TGTGCCAGCAGCTTCGGACAGGACGATATGAACACTGAAGCTTTCTTT. Its protein is CASSFGQDDMNTEAFF.

The CDR3 reads CSARDRQTGASGNTIYF. The CDR3 region has the DNA TGCAGTGCTAGAGATAGACAGACGGGCGCTTCTGGAAACACCATATATTTT. This chain uses TRBV20-1 with TRBJ1-3; D perhaps matches TRBD1 (5 bases). The CDR3 covers 17 residues. CDR1 is DFQATT, CDR2 SNEGSKA, per germline (reference sequence). The V end lost 0 bases, the J end lost 1 base, and 16 bases lay between the germline ends.

This clonotype was seen a handful of times. The chain recombines TRBV7-9 with TRBJ2-3; D may match TRBD1 or TRBD2 (5 bases each). Deletions cut 8 bases from V and 6 bases from J, with 9 bases between. CDR3 size: 11 residues. The germline gives CDR1 SEHNR, CDR2 FQNEAQ (reference sequence). The CDR3 coding sequence is TGTGCCAGCGAGGGGCTGGATACGCAGTATTTT. It encodes CASEGLDTQYF.